Reported below is one T cell receptor (beta chain). This clone's antigen is unknown. Base qualities were left out, and no much larger clone turns up one base away. The data stem from a study of regulatory T cells in long-lasting Graves disease (dated by TCRdb to about 2021). The study in broad terms: Newly diagnosed Graves' disease patients had taken antithyroid drugs for less than 3 months. This study used TCR sequencing and RNA sequencing of peripheral blood to compare persistent Graves' disease patients against newly diagnosed Graves' disease patients. The study took place in China and was registered as a clinical trial. TCR sequencing covered around 13 persistent and 20 or so newly diagnosed Graves' disease patients, some 35 samples in total. Study-level results and caveats: Sequencing and analysis were limited to the TCR beta chain. The small sample size was acknowledged by the authors as a limitation that may reduce accuracy. Only peripheral blood was studied, because thyroid tissue, the primary lesion, was inaccessible. Patients with persistent disease shared more public clonotypes (about 2,700) than newly diagnosed patients did (approximately 970). Compared with newly diagnosed patients, persistent Graves' disease patients had lower TCR Shannon entropy and fewer highly expanded clones, which suggests clonal expansion. Persistent disease showed preferential use of TRBV28, TRBJ1-2 and TRBJ2-5, whereas newly diagnosed disease favored TRBV20-1 and TRBJ2-1.

Receptor amplification or capture employed multiplex PCR. These reads were obtained on an Illumina HiSeq 4000. iRepertoire HTBI primers and Arm-PCR amplification of CDR3 regions were used to construct TCR beta libraries. Before sequencing, the PCR products went through gel purification. Processing in the source paper ran as follows. Gene usage analysis of CDR3 amino acid clonotypes used the 50 to 70 TRBV and about 14 TRBJ segments found across samples. COPE and FqMerger were used to merge the filtered high-quality paired reads into contigs. BLAST was used to align contigs to IMGT TRBV, TRBD and TRBJ reference genes, and CDR3 was defined according to IMGT. Any clonotype with a frequency above 0.1% was counted as a highly expanded clone. Shannon entropy served as the measure of repertoire diversity, while the Gini coefficient captured V-J evenness. Public clonotypes were defined as clonotypes shared by more than one individual. TCRdb reprocessing: public reads trimmed at Q25 with fastp, clones called with MiXCR, in-frame beta chains kept. Each CDR3 protein appears once, grouped with its most common genes and DNA. It is TCRdb's table, rather than the study itself, that gives the V and J calls and clone size. This sample gives some 600,000 distinct CDR3 sequences in total; 16% of them show up just once. Of the sample, around 12% falls within the top ten clones.

V is pruned by 1 base and J by 2 bases, leaving 13 bases of the junction without a gene match. The germline V gene (reference sequence) provides CDR1 SEHNR and CDR2 FQNEAQ. There are 19 amino acids in the CDR3, from cysteine to phenylalanine inclusive. Left in the record is the CDR3 DNA by itself, 57 bases read in frame from the first base. According to the study, the label for this sample's time point signals: newly diagnosed GD, antithyroid drugs for less than 3 months. For both TCR sequencing and RNA sequencing, RNA was extracted from PBMCs using TRIzol. Graves' disease was diagnosed according to American Thyroid Association guidelines. The patients came from an endocrinology department in Xi'an, China. From each patient, approximately 9.9 milliliters of peripheral blood was collected into an EDTA anticoagulant tube. Ficoll Paque Plus density gradient separation was used to isolate PBMCs, and no additional T cell sorting was done. An Agilent 2100 Bioanalyzer and agarose gel were used to check RNA quality, and a NanoDrop 2000 was used to measure RNA concentration.

This sample also belongs to another study, concerning T cells in Graves' hyperthyroidism and ophthalmopathy. Reported in the second study: Stable Graves' hyperthyroidism was defined as no progression to ophthalmopathy during 18 months of follow-up. The hyperthyroidism patients were between 18 and 65 years old and newly diagnosed, with a disease duration of less than 2 months. Patients with uncontrolled infections, other autoimmune diseases, pregnancy or lactation were excluded. Diagnoses were based on clinical symptoms, serum thyroxine and TRAb, thyroid ultrasound and orbital computed tomography. The TCR CDR3 was subjected to a first round of RT-PCR using the HTBI primer set and the Qiagen OneStep RT-PCR kit. Most expanded thyroid clonotypes (frequency above 0.001) were also found in blood, which suggests that blood repertoires may mirror thyroid immune responses. A model built on a 13 V-J signature distinguished ophthalmopathy from stable hyperthyroidism, reaching around 87% sensitivity and 81% to 83% specificity in cross-validation and 80%/75% in testing. During validation, the model predicted progression to ophthalmopathy a median of approximately 7 months ahead of onset, with more than 60% sensitivity and around 72% specificity. To identify distinguishing TCR V-J signatures, a discovery cohort of around 100 patients was used, comprising fewer than 45 with Graves' ophthalmopathy and some 60 with stable Graves' hyperthyroidism. Prospective prediction of ophthalmopathy was tested in an independent validation cohort consisting of roughly 19 hyperthyroidism patients and more than 15 patients who later progressed to ophthalmopathy. The roughly 94 discovery patients were randomly split 7:3 into training and test sets. In addition, the study compared T-cell repertoires in thyroid tissue and in blood from six Graves' hyperthyroidism patients. After blood sampling, hyperthyroidism patients were treated with methimazole at a starting dose of 30 mg daily, and ophthalmopathy patients were treated with high-dose intravenous methylprednisolone. Libraries were constructed in a second round of multiplex PCR, after which size selection and purification were performed. The libraries were sequenced on an Illumina HiSeq2000 using paired-end 100 bp reads. Raw data were processed with SOAPnuke, discarding reads with adapters, uncalled bases, mean Phred below 15, or no exact constant-primer or identifier match. COPE v1.2.5 was used to merge high-quality paired reads, and clonotypes were defined as unique nucleotide sequences. Clonotypes were aligned to IMGT TRBV, TRBD and TRBJ reference segments using MiTCR v1.1. Analysis was restricted to V-J combinations with a frequency above 0.0001, which covered 99.2% of repertoires. A TCS score was defined as the ratio between F50 (clonal expansion) and ExV (chaos), using BLOSUM62-based TCRdist between CDR3 peptides within each V-J. Welch's t-statistics and random forest reduced roughly 540 V-J features to around 14, which were used in a naive Bayes classifier (R e1071). No statistical method was used to fix the sample size in advance, and group allocation was not hidden from the investigators. TCR Vbeta CDR3 sequencing of 120 to 150 peripheral blood samples (43 ophthalmopathy, around 80 hyperthyroidism and approximately 17 progressor patients) is reported in the paper.

The source of this sequence is a young man with Graves disease. Donor details come from another sample of the same person, matched by shared clones. This specimen consisted of peripheral blood mononuclear cells (PBMCs), obtained at new diagnosis, from a patient treated with antithyroid drugs. The sequence joins TRBV7-9 to TRBJ2-3, and 9 bases in between align with TRBD2. The CDR3 reads CASSLVSGASGTPTDTQYF. The nucleotide sequence reads as follows: TGTGCCAGCAGCTTAGTGAGTGGCGCTAGCGGGACCCCCACAGATACGCAGTATTTT.